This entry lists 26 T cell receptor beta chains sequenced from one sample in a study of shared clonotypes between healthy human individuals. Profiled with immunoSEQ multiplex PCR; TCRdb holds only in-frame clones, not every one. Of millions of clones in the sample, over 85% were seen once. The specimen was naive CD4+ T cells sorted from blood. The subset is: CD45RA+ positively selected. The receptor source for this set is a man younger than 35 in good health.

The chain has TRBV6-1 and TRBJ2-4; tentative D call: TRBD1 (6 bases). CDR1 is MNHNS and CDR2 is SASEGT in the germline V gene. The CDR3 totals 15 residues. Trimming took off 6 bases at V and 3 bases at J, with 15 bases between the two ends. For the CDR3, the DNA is TGTGCCAGCAGAGAGAAGGCAGGGGTCAAAAACATTCAGTACTTC. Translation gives CASREKAGVKNIQYF.

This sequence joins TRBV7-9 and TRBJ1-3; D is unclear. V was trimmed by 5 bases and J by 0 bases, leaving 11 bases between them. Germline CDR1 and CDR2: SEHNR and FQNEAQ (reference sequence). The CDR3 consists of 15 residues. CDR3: CASSDTTPSGNTIYF. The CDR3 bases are TGTGCCAGCAGCGACACTACCCCCTCTGGAAACACCATATATTTT.

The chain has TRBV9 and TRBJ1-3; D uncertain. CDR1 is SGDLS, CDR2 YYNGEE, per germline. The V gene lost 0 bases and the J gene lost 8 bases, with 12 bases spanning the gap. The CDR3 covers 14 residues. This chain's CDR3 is CASSVDGVTDTIYF. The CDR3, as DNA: TGTGCCAGCAGCGTAGATGGGGTCACTGACACCATATATTTT.

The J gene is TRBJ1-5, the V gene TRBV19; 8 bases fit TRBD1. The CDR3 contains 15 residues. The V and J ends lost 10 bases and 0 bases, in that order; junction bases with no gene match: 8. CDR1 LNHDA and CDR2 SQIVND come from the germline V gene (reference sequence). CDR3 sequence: CATAGTGDSNQPQHF. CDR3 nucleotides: TGTGCCACCGCCGGGACAGGAGATAGCAATCAGCCCCAGCATTTT.

DNA for the CDR3: TGCGCCAGCAGCCATCAGACCGGGACAGCTAGCACAGATACGCAGTATTTT. It translates to CASSHQTGTASTDTQYF. The chain has TRBV4-1 and TRBJ2-3, with 7 nucleotides matching TRBD1. The CDR3 loop spans 17 amino acids. CDR1 MGHRA and CDR2 YSYEKL come from the germline V gene. V was pared by 3 bases and J by 0 bases, with 9 bases of the junction left unmatched.

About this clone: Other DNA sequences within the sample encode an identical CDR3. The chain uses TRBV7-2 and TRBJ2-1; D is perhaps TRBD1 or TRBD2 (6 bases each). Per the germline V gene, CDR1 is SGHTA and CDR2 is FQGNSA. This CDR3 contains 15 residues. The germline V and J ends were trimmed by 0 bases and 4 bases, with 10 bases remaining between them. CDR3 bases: TGTGCCAGCAGCTTAGCGGGGGGCCTATACAATGAGCAGTTCTTC. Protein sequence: CASSLAGGLYNEQFF.

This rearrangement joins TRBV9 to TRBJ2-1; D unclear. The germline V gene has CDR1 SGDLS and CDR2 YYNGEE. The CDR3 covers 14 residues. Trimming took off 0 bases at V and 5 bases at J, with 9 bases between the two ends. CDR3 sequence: CASSVASVHNEQFF. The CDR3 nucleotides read TGTGCCAGCAGCGTAGCTTCTGTTCACAATGAGCAGTTCTTC.

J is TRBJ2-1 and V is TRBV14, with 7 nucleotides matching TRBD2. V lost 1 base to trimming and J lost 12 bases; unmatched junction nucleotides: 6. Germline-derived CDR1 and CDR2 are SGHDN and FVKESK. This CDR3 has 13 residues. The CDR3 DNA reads TGTGCCAGCAGCCAAGGGGCTAGCGGACGGCAGTTCTTC. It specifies CASSQGASGRQFF.

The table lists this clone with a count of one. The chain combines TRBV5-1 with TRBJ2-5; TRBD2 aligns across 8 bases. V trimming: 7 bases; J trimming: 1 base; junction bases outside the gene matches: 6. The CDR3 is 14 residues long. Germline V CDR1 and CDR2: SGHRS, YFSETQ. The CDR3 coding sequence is TGCGCCAGCTCAATAGCGGGACGCCAAGAGACCCAGTACTTC. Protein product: CASSIAGRQETQYF.

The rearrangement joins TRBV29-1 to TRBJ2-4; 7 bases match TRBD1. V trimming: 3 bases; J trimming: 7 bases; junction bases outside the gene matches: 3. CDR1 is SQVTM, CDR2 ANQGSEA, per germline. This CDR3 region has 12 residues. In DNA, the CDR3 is TGCAGCGTTGAGGAACAGGGGAACATTCAGTACTTC. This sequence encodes CSVEEQGNIQYF.

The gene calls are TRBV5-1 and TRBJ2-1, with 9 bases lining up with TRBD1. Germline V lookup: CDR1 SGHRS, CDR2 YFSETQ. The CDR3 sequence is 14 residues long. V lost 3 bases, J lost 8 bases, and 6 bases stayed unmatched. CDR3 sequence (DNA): TGCGCCAGCAGCTCCGGGGACAGGGCCGATGAGCAGTTCTTC. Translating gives CASSSGDRADEQFF.

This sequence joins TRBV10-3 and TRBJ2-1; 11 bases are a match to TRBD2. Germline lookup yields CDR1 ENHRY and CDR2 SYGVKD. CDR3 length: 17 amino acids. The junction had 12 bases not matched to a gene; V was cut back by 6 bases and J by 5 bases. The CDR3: CAIRIAGGGLTNNEQFF. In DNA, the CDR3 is TGTGCCATCAGAATAGCGGGAGGGGGACTCACTAACAATGAGCAGTTCTTC.

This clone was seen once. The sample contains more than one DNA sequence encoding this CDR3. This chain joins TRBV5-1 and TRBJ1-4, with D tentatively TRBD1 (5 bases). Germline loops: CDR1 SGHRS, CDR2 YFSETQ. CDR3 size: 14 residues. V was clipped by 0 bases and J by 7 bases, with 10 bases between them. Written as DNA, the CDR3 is TGCGCCAGCAGCTTGGGCCAGGGCTTTGAAAAACTGTTTTTT. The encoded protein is CASSLGQGFEKLFF. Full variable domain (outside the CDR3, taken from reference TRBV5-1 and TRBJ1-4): KAGVTQTPRYLIKTRGQQVTLSCSPISGHRSVSWYQQTPGQGLQFLFEYFSETQRNKGNFPGRFSGRQFSNSRSEMNVSTLELGDSALYLCASSLGQGFEKLFFGSGTQLSVL.

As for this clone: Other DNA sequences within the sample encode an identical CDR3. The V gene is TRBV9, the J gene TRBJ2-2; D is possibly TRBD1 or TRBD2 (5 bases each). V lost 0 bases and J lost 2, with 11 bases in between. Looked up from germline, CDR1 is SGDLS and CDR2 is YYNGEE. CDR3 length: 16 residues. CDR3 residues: CASSVGGTGNTGELFF. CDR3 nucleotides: TGTGCCAGCAGCGTAGGTGGGACGGGCAACACCGGGGAGCTGTTTTTT.

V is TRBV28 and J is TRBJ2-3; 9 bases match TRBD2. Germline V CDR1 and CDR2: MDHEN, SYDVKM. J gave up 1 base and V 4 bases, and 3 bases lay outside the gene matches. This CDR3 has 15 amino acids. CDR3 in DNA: TGTGCCAGCAGTTACCCTAGCGGGGGCACAGATACGCAGTATTTT. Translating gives CASSYPSGGTDTQYF.

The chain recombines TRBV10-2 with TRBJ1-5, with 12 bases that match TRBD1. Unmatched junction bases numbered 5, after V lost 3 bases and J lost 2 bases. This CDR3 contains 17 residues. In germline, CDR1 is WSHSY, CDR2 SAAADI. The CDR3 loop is CASSEGTGGAGNQPQHF. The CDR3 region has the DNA TGCGCCAGCAGTGAAGGGACAGGGGGCGCGGGCAATCAGCCCCAGCATTTT.

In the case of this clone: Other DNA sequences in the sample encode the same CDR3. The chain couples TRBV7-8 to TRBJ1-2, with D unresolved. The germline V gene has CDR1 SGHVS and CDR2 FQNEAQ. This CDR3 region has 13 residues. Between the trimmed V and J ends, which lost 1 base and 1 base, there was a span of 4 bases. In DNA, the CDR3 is TGTGCCAGCAGCTTAGGCGGTAACTATGGCTACACCTTC. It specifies CASSLGGNYGYTF. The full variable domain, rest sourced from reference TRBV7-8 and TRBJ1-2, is GAGVSQSPRYKVAKRGQDVALRCDPISGHVSLFWYQQALGQGPEFLTYFQNEAQLDKSGLPSDRFFAERPEGSVSTLKIQRTQQEDSAVYLCASSLGGNYGYTFGSGTRLTVV.

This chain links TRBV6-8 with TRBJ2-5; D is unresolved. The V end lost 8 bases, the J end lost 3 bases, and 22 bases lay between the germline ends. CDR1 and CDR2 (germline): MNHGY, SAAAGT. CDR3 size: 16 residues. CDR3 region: CASRFRRGLGKETQYF. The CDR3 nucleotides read TGTGCCAGCCGATTCCGTCGCGGCCTGGGGAAAGAGACCCAGTACTTC.

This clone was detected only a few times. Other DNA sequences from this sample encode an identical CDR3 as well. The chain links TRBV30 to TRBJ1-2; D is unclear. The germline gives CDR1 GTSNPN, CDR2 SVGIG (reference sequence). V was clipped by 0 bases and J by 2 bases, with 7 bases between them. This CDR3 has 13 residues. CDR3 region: CAWSVAGNYGYTF. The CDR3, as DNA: TGTGCCTGGAGTGTTGCAGGCAACTATGGCTACACCTTC.

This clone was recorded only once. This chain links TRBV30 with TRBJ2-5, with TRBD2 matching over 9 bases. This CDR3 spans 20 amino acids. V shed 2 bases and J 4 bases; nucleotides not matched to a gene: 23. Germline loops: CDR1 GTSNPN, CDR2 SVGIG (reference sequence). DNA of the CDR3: TGTGCCTGGAGTACTGACCAGGGAATTACTCATAGCGGGAGCCGAGAGACCCAGTACTTC. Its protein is CAWSTDQGITHSGSRETQYF.

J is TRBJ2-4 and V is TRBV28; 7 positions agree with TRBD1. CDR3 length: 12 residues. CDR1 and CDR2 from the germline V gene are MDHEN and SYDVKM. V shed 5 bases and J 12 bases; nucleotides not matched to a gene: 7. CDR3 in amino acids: CASSPETGTQYF. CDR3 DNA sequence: TGTGCCAGCAGTCCAGAGACAGGGACTCAGTACTTC.

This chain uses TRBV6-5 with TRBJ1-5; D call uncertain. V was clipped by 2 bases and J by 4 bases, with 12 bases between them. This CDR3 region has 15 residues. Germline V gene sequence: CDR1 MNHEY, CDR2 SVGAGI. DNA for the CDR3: TGTGCCAGCAGTTACGCCCCGGGTGGAAATCAGCCCCAGCATTTT. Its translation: CASSYAPGGNQPQHF.

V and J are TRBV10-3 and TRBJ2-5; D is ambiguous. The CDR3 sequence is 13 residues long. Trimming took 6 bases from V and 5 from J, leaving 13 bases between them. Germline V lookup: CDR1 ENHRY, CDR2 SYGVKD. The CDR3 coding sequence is TGTGCCATCAGCGGACCAATCGGGGAGACCCAGTACTTC. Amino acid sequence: CAISGPIGETQYF.

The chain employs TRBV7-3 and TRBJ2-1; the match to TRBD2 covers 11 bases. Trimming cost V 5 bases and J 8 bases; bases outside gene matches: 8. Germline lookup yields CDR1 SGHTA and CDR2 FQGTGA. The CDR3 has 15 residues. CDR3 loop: CASSLSGGAMDEQFF. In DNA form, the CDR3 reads TGTGCCAGCAGCCTTAGCGGGGGGGCTATGGATGAGCAGTTCTTC.

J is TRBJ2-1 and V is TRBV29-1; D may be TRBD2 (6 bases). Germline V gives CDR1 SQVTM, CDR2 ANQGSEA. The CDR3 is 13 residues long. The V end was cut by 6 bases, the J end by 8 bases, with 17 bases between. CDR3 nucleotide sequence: TGCAGCGTCGCCGGGCGGCTAGCGCATGAGCAGTTCTTC. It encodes CSVAGRLAHEQFF.

CDR3 in amino acids: CASSQEQALDTQYF. As DNA, the CDR3 is TGCGCCAGCAGCCAAGAGCAGGCTCTAGATACGCAGTATTTT. This chain joins TRBV4-1 and TRBJ2-3; no firm D call. V shed 0 bases and J shed 5 bases, with 9 bases lying between them. This CDR3 has 14 residues. Germline CDR1 and CDR2: MGHRA and YSYEKL.